Below are 23 T cell receptor beta chains sequenced from a single sample in a study of cytomegalovirus exposure and HLA in healthy donors. 13 Jbeta primers and 60 Vbeta primers were used for the PCR. Libraries were prepared by immunoSEQ multiplex PCR; TCRdb keeps only in-frame clonotypes and omits some of them. The sample contains 90,000 to 120,000 clones, more than 65% of which appear only once. The specimen sequenced was PBMCs. The receptors here all came from a man aged 25-40 years in good health and CMV-seronegative.

As DNA, the CDR3 is TGTGCCAGCAGCCGGCTAGCGGGAGGGCCGTACGAGCAGTACTTC. Translating gives CASSRLAGGPYEQYF. V and J are TRBV6-5 and TRBJ2-7; the match to TRBD2 covers 12 bases. Germline CDR1 MNHEY, CDR2 SVGAGI. J was trimmed by 4 bases and V by 6 bases; bases with no gene match: 7. This CDR3 has 15 amino acids.

The chain is built from TRBV16 and TRBJ2-5; D remains unclear. Germline V CDR1 and CDR2: KGHSY, FQNENV. Trimming stripped 4 bases from V and 2 bases from J, with 11 bases between. CDR3 size: 14 residues. CDR3: CASSRSESQETQYF. In nucleotides, the CDR3 is TGTGCCAGCAGCCGCTCCGAGTCGCAAGAGACCCAGTACTTC.

V usage is TRBV5-1 and J usage is TRBJ2-7; the D gene is possibly TRBD2 (6 bases). The germline V and J ends were trimmed by 3 bases and 5 bases, with 21 bases remaining between them. Germline loops: CDR1 SGHRS, CDR2 YFSETQ. The length of the CDR3 is 16 residues. This CDR3 reads CASSWGTGLALDEQYF. CDR3 coding DNA: TGCGCCAGCAGCTGGGGGACGGGACTCGCGCTGGACGAGCAGTACTTC.

This clone was observed a single time. V is TRBV5-4 and J is TRBJ1-1, with 7 positions matching TRBD1. The CDR3 is 16 amino acids. After removal of 0 bases from V and 6 bases from J, the junction contained 11 bases not matched to a gene. Per the germline V gene, CDR1 is SGHNT and CDR2 is YYREEE (reference sequence). The CDR3 here is CASSLASGFQGAEAFF. The CDR3 DNA follows: TGTGCCAGCAGCTTGGCTTCGGGTTTCCAGGGGGCTGAAGCTTTCTTT.

This clone was detected once. The chain recombines TRBV29-1 with TRBJ2-6, with no clear D. Trimming took off 4 bases at V and 12 bases at J, with 16 bases between the two ends. CDR3 length equals 13 residues. Germline loops: CDR1 SQVTM, CDR2 ANQGSEA. The CDR3 DNA sequence: TGCAGCGTTGCTCTCGCAGATGTCCCCGTCCTGACTTTC. This translates into CSVALADVPVLTF.

CDR3 loop: CASSLGLAGSGPSTGELFF. CDR3 nucleotides: TGCGCCAGCAGCTTGGGACTAGCGGGATCAGGCCCGAGCACCGGGGAGCTGTTTTTT. V is TRBV5-1 and J is TRBJ2-2; TRBD2 matches 11 bases. Trimming at V came to 0 bases and at J to 4 bases, leaving 11 bases not matched to a gene. The CDR3 runs 19 residues. Germline V gene lookup returns CDR1 SGHRS and CDR2 YFSETQ.

This clone turned up a few times. The V gene is TRBV2, the J gene TRBJ1-2; TRBD1 aligns across 9 bases. CDR1 is SNHLY, CDR2 FYNNEI, per germline. This CDR3 is 11 amino acids long. V gave up 8 bases and J gave up 11 bases; unmatched junction bases: 6. CDR3 sequence reads: CASERDRVYTF. Written as DNA, the CDR3 is TGTGCCAGCGAGAGGGACAGGGTTTACACCTTC.

The chain joins TRBV29-1 to TRBJ1-1; D is possibly TRBD1 (5 bases). Trimming removed 3 bases at V and 0 bases at J, with 8 bases between. The CDR3 extends over 13 amino acids. Looked up from germline, CDR1 is SQVTM and CDR2 is ANQGSEA. In nucleotides, the CDR3 is TGCAGCGTTGAGACAGTCGTGAACACTGAAGCTTTCTTT. Translation: CSVETVVNTEAFF.

The rearrangement uses TRBV7-6 and TRBJ2-7; D is ambiguous. The CDR3 length is 12 residues. From germline, CDR1 is SGHVS and CDR2 FNYEAQ. The V gene lost 1 base and the J gene lost 3 bases, with 4 bases spanning the gap. The CDR3 loop reads CASSLDNYEQYF. For the CDR3, the DNA is TGTGCCAGCAGCTTAGACAACTACGAGCAGTACTTC.

This clone appeared once. The chain employs TRBV2 and TRBJ2-5; 9 nucleotides agree with TRBD1. The J segment lost 5 bases and the V segment lost 4 bases, leaving 5 bases of the junction unmatched. Germline V gene data show CDR1 as SNHLY and CDR2 as FYNNEI. This CDR3 is 14 amino acids long. This CDR3 reads CASSVDRGGETQYF. The CDR3 DNA reads TGTGCCAGCAGTGTGGACAGGGGAGGGGAGACCCAGTACTTC.

The genes are TRBV18 and TRBJ2-7, with TRBD2 matching 7 bases. V shed 5 bases, J shed 2 bases, and the junction held 12 bases outside the gene matches. Germline lookup yields CDR1 KGHSH and CDR2 LQKENI. The CDR3 is 16 amino acids. The CDR3 here is CASSADVASGAYEQYF. CDR3 sequence (DNA): TGTGCCAGCTCAGCGGACGTGGCTAGCGGCGCCTACGAGCAGTACTTC.

The genes are TRBV29-1 and TRBJ1-6, with D hard to call. Trimming shortened V by 2 bases and J by 5 bases, and 10 bases separated the two germline ends. This CDR3 spans 14 amino acids. Germline CDR1 reads SQVTM; CDR2 reads ANQGSEA. CDR3: CSVEKRSNNSPLHF. The CDR3 coding sequence is TGCAGCGTTGAAAAGCGGAGTAATAATTCACCCCTCCACTTT.

The rearrangement joins TRBV30 to TRBJ2-3; a possible D gene is TRBD1 (5 bases). Trimming removed 5 bases at V and 5 bases at J, with 20 bases between. Germline V gene data show CDR1 as GTSNPN and CDR2 as SVGIG (reference sequence). CDR3 size: 15 residues. The CDR3 is CAWCLPGWQGDTQYF. The CDR3, as DNA: TGTGCCTGGTGCCTTCCGGGTTGGCAGGGAGATACGCAGTATTTT.

The rearrangement uses TRBV2 and TRBJ1-5; TRBD1 might be the D (5 bases). The CDR3 extends over 15 amino acids. The germline CDR1 and CDR2 sequences are SNHLY and FYNNEI. V was clipped by 7 bases and J by 1 base, with 14 bases between them. This CDR3 reads CASKTGWVSNQPQHF. The CDR3 DNA reads TGTGCCAGCAAAACAGGATGGGTGAGCAATCAGCCCCAGCATTTT.

DNA for the CDR3: TGTGCCAGCAGCGCGTGGGGGGGCCGGGGAGGTGAAAAACTGTTTTTT. Translating it yields CASSAWGGRGGEKLFF. The J gene is TRBJ1-4, the V gene TRBV9; D is perhaps TRBD1 (6 bases). Germline-derived CDR1 and CDR2 are SGDLS and YYNGEE. V was trimmed by 3 bases and J by 7 bases, leaving 19 bases between them. The length of the CDR3 is 16 residues. The full variable domain, in which reference TRBV9 and TRBJ1-4 provide the parts outside the CDR3, is DSGVTQTPKHLITATGQRVTLRCSPRSGDLSVYWYQQSLDQGLQFLIQYYNGEERAKGNILERFSAQQFPDLHSELNLSSLELGDSALYFCASSAWGGRGGEKLFFGSGTQLSVL.

The chain has TRBV6-5 and TRBJ2-3; 8 nucleotides match TRBD2. The V segment lost 7 bases and the J segment 6 bases; nucleotides outside the gene matches: 12. The CDR3 consists of 15 residues. Looked up from germline, CDR1 is MNHEY and CDR2 is SVGAGI. CDR3 residues: CASKPGLVGPDTQYF. CDR3 nucleotide sequence: TGTGCCAGCAAACCGGGACTAGTGGGCCCGGATACGCAGTATTTT.

The chain carries TRBV2 and TRBJ1-2; 7 nucleotides match TRBD1. The J segment lost 2 bases and the V segment lost 6 bases, leaving 3 bases of the junction unmatched. Germline V CDR1 and CDR2: SNHLY, FYNNEI. This CDR3 is 13 amino acids long. CDR3 residues: CASRKGGNYGYTF. Here the CDR3 DNA reads TGTGCCAGCAGAAAAGGGGGCAACTATGGCTACACCTTC.

This rearrangement joins TRBV12-5 to TRBJ2-3; D possibly corresponds to TRBD2 (5 bases). The CDR3 extends over 13 amino acids. Germline CDR1 LGHNT, CDR2 FRNRAP. V was shortened by 6 bases and J by 3 bases, with 10 bases between the two germline ends. CDR3 in DNA: TGTGCTAGTGGCCCAGAGGGTACAGATACGCAGTATTTT. The encoded protein is CASGPEGTDTQYF.

The chain joins TRBV5-4 to TRBJ2-7; D might be TRBD2 (6 bases). The germline gives CDR1 SGHNT, CDR2 YYREEE (reference sequence). The CDR3 contains 14 residues. V shed 0 bases and J shed 5 bases, with 12 bases lying between them. CDR3: CASSLAFGGNEQYF. The DNA for the CDR3 is TGTGCCAGCAGCTTGGCCTTCGGGGGTAACGAGCAGTACTTC.

The gene calls are TRBV4-1 and TRBJ1-1, with D possibly matching TRBD1 (5 bases). Germline V gives CDR1 MGHRA, CDR2 YSYEKL. Trimming took off 4 bases at V and 1 base at J, with 13 bases between the two ends. The CDR3 runs 15 residues. This chain's CDR3 is CASSPPPGQNTEAFF. The CDR3 bases are TGCGCCAGCAGCCCACCCCCCGGACAGAACACTGAAGCTTTCTTT.

This chain connects TRBV6-5 to TRBJ2-7; no reliable D call. There are 15 residues in the CDR3. Germline CDR1 reads MNHEY; CDR2 reads SVGAGI. Trimming pared 0 bases from V and 3 bases from J, leaving 12 bases between. In nucleotides, the CDR3 is TGTGCCAGCAGTTACTCGTCAGAACGCCTCTACGAGCAGTACTTC. Encoded protein: CASSYSSERLYEQYF.

The genes are TRBV5-6 and TRBJ2-5; the D is unclear. The germline V and J ends were trimmed by 1 base and 4 bases, with 8 bases remaining between them. This CDR3 has 13 amino acids. Per germline, CDR1 SGHDT and CDR2 YYEEEE. The CDR3 here is CASSLLRVETQYF. DNA for the CDR3: TGTGCCAGCAGCTTGCTTCGGGTAGAGACCCAGTACTTC. Full variable domain (outside the CDR3, taken from reference TRBV5-6 and TRBJ2-5): DAGVTQSPTHLIKTRGQQVTLRCSPKSGHDTVSWYQQALGQGPQFIFQYYEEEERQRGNFPDRFSGHQFPNYSSELNVNALLLGDSALYLCASSLLRVETQYFGPGTRLLVL.

The chain employs TRBV21-1 and TRBJ1-1. TRBV21-1 is a documented pseudogene. CDR3 length: 16 residues. CDR3 nucleotides: TGTGCCAGCAGCCAAGAGGGAGTATCCATGAACACTGAAGCTTTCTTT. Residues: CASSQEGVSMNTEAFF.